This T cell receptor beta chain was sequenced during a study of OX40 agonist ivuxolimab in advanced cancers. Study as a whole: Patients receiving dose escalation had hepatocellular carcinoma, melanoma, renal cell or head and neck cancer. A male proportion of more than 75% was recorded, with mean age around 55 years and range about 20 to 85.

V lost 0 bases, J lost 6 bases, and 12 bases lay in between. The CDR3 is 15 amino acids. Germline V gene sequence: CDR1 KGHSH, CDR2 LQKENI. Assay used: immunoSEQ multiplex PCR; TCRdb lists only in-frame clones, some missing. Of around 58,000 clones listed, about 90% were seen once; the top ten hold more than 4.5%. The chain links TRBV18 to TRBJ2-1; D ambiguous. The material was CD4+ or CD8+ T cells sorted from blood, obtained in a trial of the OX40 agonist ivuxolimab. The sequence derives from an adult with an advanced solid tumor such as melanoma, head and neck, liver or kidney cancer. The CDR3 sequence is CASSPPRVRANEQFF. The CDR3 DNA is TGTGCCAGCTCACCACCAAGGGTACGGGCCAATGAGCAGTTCTTC.